The sequence of this T cell receptor beta chain was determined in a study of cytomegalovirus exposure and HLA in healthy donors. The PCR contained 60 Vbeta and 13 Jbeta primers. The data were produced by immunoSEQ multiplex PCR, yet TCRdb's version contains in-frame clones alone and is incomplete. Of 150,000 or so clones detected, around 80% appear once; the ten largest clones hold around 15%. The study's findings and limits: Three CMV-associated chains proved CMV antigen-specific in vitro. Cytomegalovirus-associated TCR beta chains were listed, numbering approximately 150.

In the case of this clone: The antigen remains unidentified.

The sequencing input was PBMCs. This clonotype originated in a woman aged 40 to 50 in good health and CMV-seronegative.

CDR3 amino acids: CASSRYRDGGDTQYF. DNA of the CDR3: TGTGCCAGCAGTCGTTACCGGGACGGAGGGGATACGCAGTATTTT. The J gene is TRBJ2-3, the V gene TRBV4-2, with D perhaps TRBD2 (6 bases). This CDR3 spans 15 amino acids. Germline V gene data show CDR1 as LGHNA and CDR2 as YNFKEQ. Trimming shortened V by 6 bases and J by 6 bases, and 19 bases separated the two germline ends.